This T cell receptor (beta chain) was identified in a study of blood T cells in healthy people across ages. The CDR3 is 13 residues long. Germline V gene data show CDR1 as MNHEY and CDR2 as SVGEGT. The ends were cut back, 0 bases at V and 3 bases at J, with 3 bases in the middle. A second PCR, run for about 6 to 11 cycles, used a sample-barcoded 5' primer plus a J-beta primer mix. Every individual sample yielded 2.5 million or more paired-end reads (each containing CDR3). TCRdb re-analysed the 5' RACE reads in MiXCR, keeping a single row per CDR3 protein. The data hold over a million distinct CDR3 sequences, with under 30% observed a single time. These data were likewise used in another study, on T cells of mothers and their children.

Source material: blood. This clonotype was obtained from a girl aged 2 to 10 in good health. The rearrangement uses TRBV6-2 or TRBV6-3 and TRBJ2-1; D not resolved. The CDR3 DNA sequence: TGTGCCAGCAGTTACTCGAACTACAATGAGCAGTTCTTC. The encoded protein is CASSYSNYNEQFF.